Following are 5 T cell receptor beta chains from one sample sequenced in a study of Ad26.COV2.S vaccination and SARS-CoV-2 variants. Treatment denoted: roughly 20 received Ad26.COV2.S at low or high dose, single or two shots; 5 received placebo; per-sample allocation not given. Vaccine and placebo recipients were sampled on day 63 after the first injection. Profiled with immunoSEQ multiplex PCR; TCRdb holds only in-frame clones, not every one. In the table there are about 350,000 clones, around nine tenths of which are singletons. Sequences were derived from peripheral blood, sampled in a trial of Ad26.COV2.S vaccine versus placebo. These receptors originate from a person between 18 and 59 years old who received the Ad26.COV2.S COVID-19 vaccine or a placebo.

The J gene is TRBJ1-2, the V gene TRBV24-1; D is perhaps TRBD1 (5 bases). V lost 10 bases and J lost 4, with 12 bases in between. CDR3 length: 12 amino acids. Germline CDR1 and CDR2: KGHDR and SFDVKD. The CDR3 spells CATGDSGYGYTF. CDR3 nucleotides: TGTGCCACTGGGGACTCAGGCTATGGCTACACCTTC.

The chain joins TRBV28 to TRBJ1-5; possibly TRBD1 for D (5 bases). The CDR3 runs 14 residues. V was trimmed by 7 bases and J by 2 bases, leaving 12 bases between them. Germline CDR1 reads MDHEN; CDR2 reads SYDVKM. The CDR3 bases are TGTGCCAGCACCTGGGGGGTCGGCAATCAGCCCCAGCATTTT. As protein: CASTWGVGNQPQHF.

The chain recombines TRBV27 with TRBJ1-5; no reliable D call. V was shortened by 0 bases and J by 4 bases, with 10 bases between the two germline ends. Per the germline V gene, CDR1 is MNHEY and CDR2 is SMNVEV (reference sequence). The CDR3 runs 15 residues. In DNA, the CDR3 is TGTGCCAGCAGTTTATCAGGGTATGGGAATCAGCCCCAGCATTTT. Amino acids: CASSLSGYGNQPQHF.

The chain uses TRBV2 and TRBJ2-5; 7 positions match TRBD2. The CDR3 totals 14 residues. J gave up 0 bases and V 4 bases, and 2 bases lay outside the gene matches. The germline V gene has CDR1 SNHLY and CDR2 FYNNEI. The CDR3 loop is CASSVGLNQETQYF. The CDR3 DNA reads TGTGCCAGCAGTGTGGGACTAAACCAAGAGACCCAGTACTTC.

This chain uses TRBV20-1 with TRBJ1-1; D gene unclear. This CDR3 has 15 residues. Trimming shortened V by 3 bases and J by 0 bases, and 14 bases separated the two germline ends. Germline loops: CDR1 DFQATT, CDR2 SNEGSKA (reference sequence). CDR3 sequence: CSASPRRRVNTEAFF. The CDR3 region has the DNA TGCAGTGCTAGTCCGAGGCGGAGGGTGAACACTGAAGCTTTCTTT.